This T cell receptor (beta chain) was identified during a study of blood T cells in healthy people across ages. Trimming stripped 4 bases from V and 0 bases from J, with 10 bases between. Germline-derived CDR1 and CDR2 are GTSNPN and SVGIG (reference sequence). The CDR3 is 13 residues long. A J-beta primer mix and a sample-barcoded 5' primer were used in a second PCR of about 7 to 12 cycles. TCRdb fed the 5' RACE reads into MiXCR, producing one record per CDR3 protein. In the table there are under 1 million distinct CDR3 sequences, about 42% of which are singletons. This clonotype has just a few counts.

The sequence derives from a man in his sixties in good health. This chain uses TRBV30 with TRBJ2-7, with unresolved D. Sequenced sample: blood. This CDR3 reads CAWTISSSYEQYF. The CDR3 nucleotides are TGTGCCTGGACAATCTCCTCCTCCTACGAGCAGTACTTC.